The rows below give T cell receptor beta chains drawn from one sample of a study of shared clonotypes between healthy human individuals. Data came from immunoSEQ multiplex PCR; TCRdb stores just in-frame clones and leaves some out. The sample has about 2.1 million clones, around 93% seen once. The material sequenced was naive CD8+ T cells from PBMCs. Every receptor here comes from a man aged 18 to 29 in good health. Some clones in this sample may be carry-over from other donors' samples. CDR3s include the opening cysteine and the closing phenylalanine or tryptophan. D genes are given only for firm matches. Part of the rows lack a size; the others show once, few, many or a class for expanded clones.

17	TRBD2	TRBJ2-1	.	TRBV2	CASSEAPGLAGYNEQFF	TGTGCCAGCAGTGAAGCGCCTGGACTAGCTGGTTACAATGAGCAGTTCTTC
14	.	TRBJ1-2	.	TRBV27	CASSPRGSDYGYTF	TGTGCCAGCAGCCCCAGGGGCTCTGACTATGGCTACACCTTC
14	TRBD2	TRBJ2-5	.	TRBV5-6	CASSLEQREETQYF	TGTGCCAGCAGCTTGGAACAGCGGGAGGAGACCCAGTACTTC
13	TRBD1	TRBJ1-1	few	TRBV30	CAWSDRANTEAFF	TGTGCCTGGAGCGACAGGGCGAACACTGAAGCTTTCTTT
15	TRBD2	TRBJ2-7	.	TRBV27	CASSPLGGSAYEQYF	TGTGCCAGCAGCCCGCTGGGGGGGAGCGCCTACGAGCAGTACTTC
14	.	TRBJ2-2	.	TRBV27	CASSFLLSTGELFF	TGTGCCAGCAGTTTCCTTCTGAGCACCGGGGAGCTGTTTTTT
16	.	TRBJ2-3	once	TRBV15	CATSRLPPTLTDTQYF	TGTGCCACCAGCAGACTCCCTCCGACACTCACAGATACGCAGTATTTT
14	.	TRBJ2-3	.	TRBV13	CASDWRGSTDTQYF	TGTGCCAGCGATTGGAGGGGGAGCACAGATACGCAGTATTTT
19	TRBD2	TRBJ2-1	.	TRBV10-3	CAISESLAGGISRYNEQFF	TGTGCCATCAGTGAGTCATTAGCGGGAGGTATTTCGCGTTACAATGAGCAGTTCTTC
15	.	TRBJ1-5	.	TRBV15	CATSRVVVQGTAQHF	TGTGCCACCAGCAGAGTGGTCGTACAGGGCACGGCCCAGCATTTT
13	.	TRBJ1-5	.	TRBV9	CASSVGGYQPQHF	TGTGCCAGCAGCGTAGGGGGTTATCAGCCCCAGCATTTT
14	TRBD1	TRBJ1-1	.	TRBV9	CASSVGTGGTEAFF	TGTGCCAGCAGCGTCGGGACAGGGGGAACTGAAGCTTTCTTT
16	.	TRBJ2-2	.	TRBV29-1	CSVEVIRAPGTGELFF	TGCAGCGTTGAGGTAATACGGGCGCCGGGCACCGGGGAGCTGTTTTTT
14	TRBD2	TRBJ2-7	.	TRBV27	CASSLLAPHNEQYF	TGTGCCAGCAGCTTACTAGCGCCCCACAACGAGCAGTACTTC
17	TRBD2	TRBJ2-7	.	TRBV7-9	CASSSFTTSGSGYEQYF	TGTGCCAGCAGCTCTTTTACTACTAGCGGGAGTGGGTACGAGCAGTACTTC
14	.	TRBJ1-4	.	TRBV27	CASSFRSKGEKLFF	TGTGCCAGCAGTTTCCGGTCAAAAGGAGAAAAACTGTTTTTT
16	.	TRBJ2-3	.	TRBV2	CASSVGAALSTDTQYF	TGTGCCAGCAGTGTGGGAGCGGCCCTCAGCACAGATACGCAGTATTTT
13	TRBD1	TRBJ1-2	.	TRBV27	CASRPGQTYGYTF	TGTGCCAGCAGGCCGGGACAGACCTATGGCTACACCTTC
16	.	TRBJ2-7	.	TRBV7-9	CASSSPRSGSSYEQYF	TGTGCCAGCAGCTCCCCGAGGAGCGGATCCTCCTACGAGCAGTACTTC
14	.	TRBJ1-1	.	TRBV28	CASSFLQENTEAFF	TGTGCCAGCAGTTTCTTACAGGAGAACACTGAAGCTTTCTTT
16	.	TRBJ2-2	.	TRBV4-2	CASSQGNEGTTGELFF	TGTGCCAGCAGCCAGGGGAACGAGGGGACCACCGGGGAGCTGTTTTTT
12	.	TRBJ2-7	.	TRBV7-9	CASSLLSHEQYF	TGTGCCAGCAGCTTACTGTCGCACGAGCAGTACTTC
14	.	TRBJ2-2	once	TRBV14	CASSLTGPSGELFF	TGTGCCAGCAGTCTTACGGGCCCCAGCGGGGAGCTGTTTTTT
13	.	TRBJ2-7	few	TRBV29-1	CSVEYGQPYEQYF	TGCAGCGTTGAATACGGGCAGCCCTACGAGCAGTACTTC
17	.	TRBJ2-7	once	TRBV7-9	CASSGPRTDSIPYEQYF	TGTGCCAGCAGCGGCCCCCGGACAGACAGTATACCCTACGAGCAGTACTTC
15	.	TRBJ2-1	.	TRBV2	CASSEESGPWDEQFF	TGTGCCAGCAGTGAAGAAAGCGGTCCCTGGGATGAGCAGTTCTTC
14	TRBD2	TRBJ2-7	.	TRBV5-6	CASSLVGREGEQYF	TGTGCCAGCAGCTTGGTCGGGAGGGAGGGCGAGCAGTACTTC
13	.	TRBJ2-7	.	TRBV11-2	CASSFLTGYEQYF	TGTGCCAGCAGCTTCCTCACGGGCTACGAGCAGTACTTC
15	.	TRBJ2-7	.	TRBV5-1	CASSLFSGSSYEQYF	TGCGCCAGCAGCTTGTTTAGCGGTAGCTCCTACGAGCAGTACTTC
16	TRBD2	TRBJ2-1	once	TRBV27	CASSWTSGGPYNEQFF	TGTGCCAGCAGCTGGACTAGCGGGGGACCCTACAATGAGCAGTTCTTC
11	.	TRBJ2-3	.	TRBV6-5	CASSQWDTQYF	TGTGCCAGCAGCCAATGGGATACGCAGTATTTT